These 3 T cell receptor beta chains originate from one sample sequenced in a study of vaccination and CD4 T cells after COVID-19. These receptors lack a known antigen. The Oncomine TCR Beta short-read assay generated sequence data from the DNA of cultured CD4+ T cells. TCRdb independently ran MiXCR on the PCR reads; one entry per CDR3 protein. This table holds 8,000 to 9,000 distinct CDR3 sequences, around 72% found once. This sample's treatment: roughly 10-day PBMC culture with coronavirus spike peptide pools or control peptides (ViraFEST assay). The specimen sequenced was CD4+ T cells from blood, cultured in vitro. These receptors were obtained from a human donor who had recovered from COVID-19.

Details on this clonotype: The limits of the CDR3 on the DNA are not certain, so only TCRdb's listed CDR3 is given. The genes are TRBV7-6 and TRBJ2-2; the tabulated D call, TRBD2, remains unverified against the DNA. Germline V gene lookup returns CDR1 SGHVS and CDR2 FNYEAQ. Termini included, the CDR3 measures 23 amino acids. This CDR3 reads CASSLIAGGHYEQYFGPGGELFF.

This clonotype has only a few counts. The chain uses TRBV6-2 or TRBV6-3 and TRBJ2-7; D is perhaps TRBD1 (5 bases). The CDR3 spans 15 residues. Looked up from germline, CDR1 is MNHEY and CDR2 is SVGEGT. The V end was cut by 0 bases, the J end by 3 bases, with 12 bases between. This CDR3 is CASSYSNAQGYEQYF. CDR3 DNA sequence: TGTGCCAGCAGTTACTCGAACGCGCAGGGCTACGAGCAGTACTTC.

V and J are TRBV5-1 and TRBJ1-2, with D unresolved. Trimming removed 0 bases at V and 3 bases at J, with 12 bases between. CDR3 length: 15 amino acids. Germline CDR1 reads SGHRS; CDR2 reads YFSETQ. In DNA form, the CDR3 reads TGCGCCAGCAGCTTGGGACCGGAGGTCGACTATGGCTACACCTTC. As protein: CASSLGPEVDYGYTF.